This T cell receptor beta chain was captured by sequencing in a study of CD8 T cells in Susac syndrome (dated by TCRdb to the late 2010s). About the study as a whole: Of the Susac syndrome patients who were sequenced, over five had clinically active disease and about 8 were in clinical remission. The study compared CD8+ T cell repertoire clonality among about a dozen healthy donors, around 14 Susac syndrome patients and about 16 multiple sclerosis patients. At blood withdrawal, Susac syndrome patients were therapy-naive, treated with corticosteroids (with IVIg additionally given to some), or treated with IVIg alone. The study used repertoire sequencing to test whether antigen drove CD8+ T cell activation and differentiation in Susac syndrome.

RNA was extracted using the RNeasy kit, and about 0.45 to 1 ug of the RNA was reverse transcribed with random hexamers. The immunoSEQ multiplex PCR assay, covering 54 Vbeta and 13 Jbeta segments, was used to amplify TCR beta CDR3 regions. PCR amplification bias was corrected by using a synthetic template baseline for primer optimization and computational correction. The paper's processing steps were these. Reads were annotated to V, D and J genes according to IMGT and were analyzed with immunoSEQ Analyzer, with only productive sequences retained. Clonality was calculated as one minus the Shannon entropy normalized by log2 of the number of productive unique sequences. For each patient and control, public and private clones were evaluated among the 100 most prevalent clones. Clones were defined as Susac-specific if absent from the healthy and MS cohorts, from 1052 published viral clones and from other ImmuneACCESS disease sequences. TCRdb itself trimmed the public reads at Q25 with fastp, ran MiXCR and retained productive beta chains. Each CDR3 protein appears once, grouped with its most common genes and DNA. For this entry, the V and J calls and clone size follow TCRdb and not the study's own pipeline. A total of some 110,000 distinct CDR3 sequences appear in this sample, approximately 94% of them only once. About 0.41% of the sample lies in the top ten.

CDR1 and CDR2 are read off the germline V gene (reference sequence) as SEHNR and FQNEAQ. The CDR3, cysteine through phenylalanine, is 13 amino acids long. Only the CDR3 region is kept as DNA, spanning 39 bases read in frame from base 1. The trim is 0 bases for V and 15 bases for J, with a gap of 15 bases between the germline ends. This clonotype was seen once. The antigen this receptor binds is unknown. Base qualities are not at hand, and no much larger clone is one base apart. Resting on one read, the evidence is weak. What the work shows at the level of the full study, not this receptor alone: The study acknowledged that relatively few individuals were included in the TCR sequencing and HLA analysis. Clonal expansion was observed in Susac syndrome CD8+ repertoires, with the highest expansion in CD8+ TEMRA cells and greater expansion in clinically active than in remitting patients. Under 20 and five Susac-specific public clones were found in the total CD8+ and CD8+ TEMRA repertoires, respectively.

Peripheral blood CD8+ and CD4+ T cells from healthy donors, Susac syndrome patients and multiple sclerosis patients were profiled by high-throughput TCR beta sequencing. Susac syndrome patients met recently defined diagnostic criteria for definite or probable disease. Bulk CD8+ and CD4+ T cells were purified by magnetic negative isolation, whereas CD8+ TEMRA cells were enriched by FACS. Blood was collected in EDTA tubes and processed within 24 hours, with PBMCs isolated through density gradient centrifugation. PBMCs destined for TCR sequencing were cryopreserved in liquid nitrogen and later thawed in a 37 °C water bath. A purity of at least 90% was achieved for sorted or isolated CD4+, CD8+ and CD8+ TEMRA cells.

The chain uses TRBV7-9 and TRBJ2-1; no D gene is confidently identified. The sequence was collected from a human donor with Susac syndrome. Sequencing used CD8+ T cells from PBMCs. The CDR3 loop reads CASSLAEHPGRFF. In nucleotide form, the sequence is TGTGCCAGCAGCTTAGCTGAGCACCCTGGGCGGTTCTTC.